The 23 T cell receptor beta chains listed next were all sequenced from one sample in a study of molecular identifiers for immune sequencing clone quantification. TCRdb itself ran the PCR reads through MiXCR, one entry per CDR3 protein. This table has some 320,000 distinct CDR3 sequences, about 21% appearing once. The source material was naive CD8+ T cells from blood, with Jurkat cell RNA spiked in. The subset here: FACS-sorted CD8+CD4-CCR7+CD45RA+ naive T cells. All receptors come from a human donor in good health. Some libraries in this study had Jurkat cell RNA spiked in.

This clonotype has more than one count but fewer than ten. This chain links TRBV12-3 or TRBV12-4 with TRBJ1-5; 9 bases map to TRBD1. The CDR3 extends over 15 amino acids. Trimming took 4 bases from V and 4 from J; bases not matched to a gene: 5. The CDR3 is CASSSAGTGNQPQHF. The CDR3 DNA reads TGTGCCAGCAGTTCCGCCGGGACAGGGAATCAGCCCCAGCATTTT.

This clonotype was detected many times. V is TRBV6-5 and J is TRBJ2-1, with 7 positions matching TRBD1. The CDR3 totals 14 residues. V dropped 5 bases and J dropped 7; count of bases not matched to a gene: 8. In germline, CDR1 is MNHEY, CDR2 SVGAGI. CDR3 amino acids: CASSNTGTANEQFF. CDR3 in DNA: TGTGCCAGCAGTAATACCGGGACAGCGAATGAGCAGTTCTTC.

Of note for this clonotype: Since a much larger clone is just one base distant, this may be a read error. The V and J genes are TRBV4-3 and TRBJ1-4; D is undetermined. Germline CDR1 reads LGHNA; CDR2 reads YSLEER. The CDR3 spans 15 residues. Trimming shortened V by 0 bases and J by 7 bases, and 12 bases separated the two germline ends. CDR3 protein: CASSQESGSSEKLFF. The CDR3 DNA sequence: TGCGCCAGCAGCCAAGAGTCGGGGTCCAGTGAAAAACTGTTTTTT.

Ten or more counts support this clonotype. The CDR3 sequence is CASSVVSMNTEAFF. DNA for the CDR3: TGTGCCAGCAGCGTAGTCAGTATGAACACTGAAGCTTTCTTT. The rearrangement links TRBV9 to TRBJ1-1; D ambiguous. The CDR3 is 14 amino acids. In germline, CDR1 is SGDLS, CDR2 YYNGEE. Trimming cost V 0 bases and J 0 bases, with 6 bases left between them.

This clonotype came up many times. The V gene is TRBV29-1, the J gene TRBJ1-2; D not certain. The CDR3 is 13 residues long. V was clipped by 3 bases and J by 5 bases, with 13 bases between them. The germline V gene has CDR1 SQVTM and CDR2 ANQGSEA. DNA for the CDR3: TGCAGCGTTGATCGAGGTCTCTTTTATGGCTACACCTTC. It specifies CSVDRGLFYGYTF. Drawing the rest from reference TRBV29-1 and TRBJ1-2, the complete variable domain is SAVISQKPSRDICQRGTSLTIQCQVDSQVTMMFWYRQQPGQSLTLIATANQGSEATYESGFVIDKFPISRPNLTFSTLTVSNMSPEDSSIYLCSVDRGLFYGYTFGSGTRLTVV.

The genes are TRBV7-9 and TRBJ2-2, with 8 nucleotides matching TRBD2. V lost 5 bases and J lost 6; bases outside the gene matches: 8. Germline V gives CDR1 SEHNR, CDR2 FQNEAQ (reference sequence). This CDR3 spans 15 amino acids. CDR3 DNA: TGTGCCAGCAGCCCGAGCGGGAGTATCGCCGGGGAGCTGTTTTTT. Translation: CASSPSGSIAGELFF.

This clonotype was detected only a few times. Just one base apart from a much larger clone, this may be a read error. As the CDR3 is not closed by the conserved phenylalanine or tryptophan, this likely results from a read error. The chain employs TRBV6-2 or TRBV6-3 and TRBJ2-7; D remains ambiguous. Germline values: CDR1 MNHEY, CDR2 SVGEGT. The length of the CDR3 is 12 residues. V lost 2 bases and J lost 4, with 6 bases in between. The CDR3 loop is CASSYGLYEQYS. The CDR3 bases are TGTGCCAGCAGTTACGGATTATACGAGCAGTACTCC.

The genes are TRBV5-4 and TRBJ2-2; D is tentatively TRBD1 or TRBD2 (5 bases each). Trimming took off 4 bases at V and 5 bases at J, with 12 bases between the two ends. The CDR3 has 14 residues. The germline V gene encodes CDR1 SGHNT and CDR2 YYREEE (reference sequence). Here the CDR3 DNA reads TGTGCCAGCAGCATCGGGGCCGGGACCGGGGAGCTGTTTTTT. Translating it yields CASSIGAGTGELFF.

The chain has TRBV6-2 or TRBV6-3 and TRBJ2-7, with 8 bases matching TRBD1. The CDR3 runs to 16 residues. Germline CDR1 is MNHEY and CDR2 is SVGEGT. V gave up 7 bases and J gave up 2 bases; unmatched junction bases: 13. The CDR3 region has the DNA TGTGCCAGCATCAACCCGGACAGGGAACAACCCTACGAGCAGTACTTC. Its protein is CASINPDREQPYEQYF.

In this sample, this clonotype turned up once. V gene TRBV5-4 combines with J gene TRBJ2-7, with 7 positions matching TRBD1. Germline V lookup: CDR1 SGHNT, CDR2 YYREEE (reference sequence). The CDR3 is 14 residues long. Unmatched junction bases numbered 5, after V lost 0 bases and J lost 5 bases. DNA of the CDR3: TGTGCCAGCAGCTTGGCCAGGGGGAATAACGAGCAGTACTTC. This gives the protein CASSLARGNNEQYF.

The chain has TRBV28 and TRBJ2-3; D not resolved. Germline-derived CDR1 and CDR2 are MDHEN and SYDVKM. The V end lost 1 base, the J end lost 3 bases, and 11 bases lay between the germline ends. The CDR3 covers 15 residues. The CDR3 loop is CASSLSLSSTDTQYF. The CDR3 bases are TGTGCCAGCAGTTTATCACTATCCTCTACAGATACGCAGTATTTT. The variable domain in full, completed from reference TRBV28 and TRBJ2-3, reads DVKVTQSSRYLVKRTGEKVFLECVQDMDHENMFWYRQDPGLGLRLIYFSYDVKMKEKGDIPEGYSVSREKKERFSLILESASTNQTSMYLCASSLSLSSTDTQYFGPGTRLTVL.

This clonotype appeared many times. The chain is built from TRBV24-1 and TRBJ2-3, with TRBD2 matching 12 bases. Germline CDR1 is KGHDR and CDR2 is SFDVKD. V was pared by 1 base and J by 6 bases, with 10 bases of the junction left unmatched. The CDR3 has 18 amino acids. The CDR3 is CATSDFPKLAGGIDTQYF. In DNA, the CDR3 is TGTGCCACCAGTGATTTCCCTAAACTAGCGGGAGGCATCGATACGCAGTATTTT.

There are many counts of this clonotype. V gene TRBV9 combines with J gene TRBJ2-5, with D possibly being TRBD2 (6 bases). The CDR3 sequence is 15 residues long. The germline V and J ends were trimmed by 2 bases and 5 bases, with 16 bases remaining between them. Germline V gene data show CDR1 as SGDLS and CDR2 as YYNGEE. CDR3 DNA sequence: TGTGCCAGCAGCGTTCGCGGGAATACGCGGGAGACCCAGTACTTC. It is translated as CASSVRGNTRETQYF.

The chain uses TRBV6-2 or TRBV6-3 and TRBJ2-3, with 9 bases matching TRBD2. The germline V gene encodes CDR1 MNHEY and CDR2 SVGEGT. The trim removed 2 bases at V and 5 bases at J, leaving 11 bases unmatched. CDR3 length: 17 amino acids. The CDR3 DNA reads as TGTGCCAGCAGTTACACCACTAGCGGGCCTGAGCAAGATACGCAGTATTTT. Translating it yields CASSYTTSGPEQDTQYF.

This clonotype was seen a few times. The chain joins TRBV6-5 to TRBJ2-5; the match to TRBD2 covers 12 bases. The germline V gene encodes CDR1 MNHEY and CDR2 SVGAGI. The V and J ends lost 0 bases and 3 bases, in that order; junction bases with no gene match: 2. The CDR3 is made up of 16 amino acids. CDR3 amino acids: CASSYSRLAGEETQYF. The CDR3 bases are TGTGCCAGCAGTTACTCGAGACTAGCGGGAGAAGAGACCCAGTACTTC.

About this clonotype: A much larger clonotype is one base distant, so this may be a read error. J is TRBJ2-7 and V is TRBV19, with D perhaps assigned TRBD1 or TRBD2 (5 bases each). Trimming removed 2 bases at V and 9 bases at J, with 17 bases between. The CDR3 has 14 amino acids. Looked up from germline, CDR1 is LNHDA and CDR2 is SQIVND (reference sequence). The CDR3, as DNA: TGTGCCAGTAGTATATATGGACTTGGGGACGGGCAGTACTTC. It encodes CASSIYGLGDGQYF.

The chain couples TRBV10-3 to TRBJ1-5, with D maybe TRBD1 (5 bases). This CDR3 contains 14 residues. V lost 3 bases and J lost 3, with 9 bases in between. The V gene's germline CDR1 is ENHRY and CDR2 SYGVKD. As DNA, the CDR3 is TGTGCCATCAGTGATGGGGGGTCCAATCAGCCCCAGCATTTT. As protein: CAISDGGSNQPQHF.

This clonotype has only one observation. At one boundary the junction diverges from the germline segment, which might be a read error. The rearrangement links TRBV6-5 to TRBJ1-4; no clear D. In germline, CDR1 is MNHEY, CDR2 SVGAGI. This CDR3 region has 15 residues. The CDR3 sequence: CASRQRDATNEKPFF. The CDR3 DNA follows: TGTGCCAGCAGGCAGCGGGATGCAACTAATGAAAAACCGTTTTTT.

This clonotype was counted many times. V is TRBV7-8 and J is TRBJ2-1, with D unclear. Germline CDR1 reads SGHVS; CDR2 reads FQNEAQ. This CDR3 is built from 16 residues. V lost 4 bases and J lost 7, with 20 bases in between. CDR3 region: CASSSDSGSSRNEQFF. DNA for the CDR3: TGTGCCAGCAGCTCAGATTCCGGCTCCTCCCGGAATGAGCAGTTCTTC.

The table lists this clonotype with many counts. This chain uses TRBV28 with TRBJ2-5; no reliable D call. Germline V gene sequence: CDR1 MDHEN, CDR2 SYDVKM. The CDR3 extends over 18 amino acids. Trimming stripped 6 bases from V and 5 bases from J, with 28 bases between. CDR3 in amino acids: CASRPRSVTGSLPETQYF. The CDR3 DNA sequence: TGTGCCAGCAGACCCAGGTCCGTTACCGGCTCGTTACCGGAGACCCAGTACTTC.

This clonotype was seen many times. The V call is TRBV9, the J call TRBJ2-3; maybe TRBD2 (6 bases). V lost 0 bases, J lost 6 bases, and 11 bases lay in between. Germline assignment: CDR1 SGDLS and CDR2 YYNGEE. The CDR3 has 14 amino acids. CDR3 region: CASSVDFLADTQYF. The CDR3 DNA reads TGTGCCAGCAGCGTAGATTTCCTAGCGGATACGCAGTATTTT.

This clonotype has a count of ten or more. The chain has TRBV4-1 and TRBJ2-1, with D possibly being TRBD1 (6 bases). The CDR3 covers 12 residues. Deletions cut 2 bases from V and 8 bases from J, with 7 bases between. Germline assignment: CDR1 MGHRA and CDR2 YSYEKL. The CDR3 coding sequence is TGCGCCAGCAGCCAACAGGGGTATGAGCAGTTCTTC. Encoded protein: CASSQQGYEQFF.

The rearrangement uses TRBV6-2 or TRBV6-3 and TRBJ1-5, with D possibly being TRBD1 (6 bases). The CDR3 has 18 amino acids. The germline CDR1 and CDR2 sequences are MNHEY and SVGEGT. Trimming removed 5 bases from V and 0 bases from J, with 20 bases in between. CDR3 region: CASSKEGGSVYSNQPQHF. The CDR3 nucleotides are TGTGCCAGCAGTAAGGAAGGGGGATCGGTATATAGCAATCAGCCCCAGCATTTT.